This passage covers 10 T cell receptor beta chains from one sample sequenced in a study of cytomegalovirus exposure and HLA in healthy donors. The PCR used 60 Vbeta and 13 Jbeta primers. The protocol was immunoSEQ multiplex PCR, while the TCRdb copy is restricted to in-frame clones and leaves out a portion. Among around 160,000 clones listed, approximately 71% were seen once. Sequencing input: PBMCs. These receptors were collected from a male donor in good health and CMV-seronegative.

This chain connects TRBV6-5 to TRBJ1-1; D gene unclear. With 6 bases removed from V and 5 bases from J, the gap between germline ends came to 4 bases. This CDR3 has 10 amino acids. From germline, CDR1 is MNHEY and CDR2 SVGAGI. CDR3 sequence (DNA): TGTGCCAGCAGGGCAACTGAAGCTTTCTTT. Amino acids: CASRATEAFF.

CDR3 in DNA: TGTGCCTGGAGTTTACTAGCGGCCCTCGAGCAGTACTTC. The encoded protein is CAWSLLAALEQYF. V is TRBV30 and J is TRBJ2-5; 8 nucleotides match TRBD2. With the DNA end fitting TRBJ2-7 better, the J assignment may be wrong. This CDR3 spans 13 amino acids. Looked up from germline, CDR1 is GTSNPN and CDR2 is SVGIG (reference sequence).

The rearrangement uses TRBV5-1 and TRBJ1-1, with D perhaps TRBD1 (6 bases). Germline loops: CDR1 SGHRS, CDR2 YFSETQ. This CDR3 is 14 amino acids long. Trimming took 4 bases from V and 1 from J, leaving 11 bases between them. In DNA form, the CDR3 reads TGCGCCAGCAGCCACAGGGCGACGAACACTGAAGCTTTCTTT. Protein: CASSHRATNTEAFF.

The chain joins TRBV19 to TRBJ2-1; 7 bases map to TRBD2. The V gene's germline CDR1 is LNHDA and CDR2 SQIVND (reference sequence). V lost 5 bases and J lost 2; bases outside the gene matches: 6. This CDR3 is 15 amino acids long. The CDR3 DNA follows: TGTGCCAGTAGTGCCAGCGGGGCTACCTACAATGAGCAGTTCTTC. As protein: CASSASGATYNEQFF.

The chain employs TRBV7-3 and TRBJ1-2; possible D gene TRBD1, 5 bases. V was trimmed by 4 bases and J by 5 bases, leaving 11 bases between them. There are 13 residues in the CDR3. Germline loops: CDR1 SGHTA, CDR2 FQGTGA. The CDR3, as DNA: TGTGCCAGCAGCTCGGGCAGACAGTATGGCTACACCTTC. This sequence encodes CASSSGRQYGYTF.

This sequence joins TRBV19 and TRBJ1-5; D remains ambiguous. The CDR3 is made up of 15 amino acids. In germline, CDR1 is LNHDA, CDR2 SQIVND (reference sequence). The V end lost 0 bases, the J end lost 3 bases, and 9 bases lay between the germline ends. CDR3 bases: TGTGCCAGTAGTATAGACCGGGGAACCAATCAGCCCCAGCATTTT. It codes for CASSIDRGTNQPQHF.

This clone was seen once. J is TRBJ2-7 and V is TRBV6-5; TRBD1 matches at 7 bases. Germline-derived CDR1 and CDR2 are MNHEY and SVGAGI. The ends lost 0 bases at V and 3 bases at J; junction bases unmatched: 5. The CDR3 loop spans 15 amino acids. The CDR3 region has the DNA TGTGCCAGCAGTTACTCGGGAAGACAGGGCTACGAGCAGTACTTC. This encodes CASSYSGRQGYEQYF.

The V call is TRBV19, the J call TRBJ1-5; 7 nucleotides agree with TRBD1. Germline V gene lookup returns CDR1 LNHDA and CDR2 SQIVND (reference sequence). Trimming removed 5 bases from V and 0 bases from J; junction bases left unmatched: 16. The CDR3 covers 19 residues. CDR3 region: CASSPPVQGTVISNQPQHF. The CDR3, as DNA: TGTGCCAGTAGTCCCCCTGTGCAAGGGACAGTGATTAGCAATCAGCCCCAGCATTTT. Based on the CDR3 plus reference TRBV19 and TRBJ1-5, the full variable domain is DGGITQSPKYLFRKEGQNVTLSCEQNLNHDAMYWYRQDPGQGLRLIYYSQIVNDFQKGDIAEGYSVSREKKESFPLTVTSAQKNPTAFYLCASSPPVQGTVISNQPQHFGDGTRLSIL.

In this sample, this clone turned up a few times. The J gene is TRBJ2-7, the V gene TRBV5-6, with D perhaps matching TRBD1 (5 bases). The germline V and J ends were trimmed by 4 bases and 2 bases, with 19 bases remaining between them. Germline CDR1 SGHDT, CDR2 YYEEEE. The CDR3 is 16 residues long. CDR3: CASSPGVDSHAYEQYF. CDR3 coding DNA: TGTGCCAGCAGCCCAGGAGTCGACAGTCATGCCTACGAGCAGTACTTC.

The chain's CDR3 is CASSPSQGQGNEKLFF. CDR3 nucleotide sequence: TGTGCCAGCAGCCCCTCTCAGGGACAGGGGAATGAAAAACTGTTTTTT. The chain uses TRBV9 and TRBJ1-4, with TRBD1 matching over 10 bases. V shed 4 bases and J 5 bases; nucleotides not matched to a gene: 8. The CDR3 consists of 16 residues. The germline CDR1 and CDR2 sequences are SGDLS and YYNGEE.